The present T cell receptor beta chain was sequenced within a study of OX40 agonist ivuxolimab in advanced cancers. Study overall: Patients received ivuxolimab, an agonistic anti-OX40 (CD134) antibody. Dose-escalation cases comprised hepatocellular carcinoma, melanoma, renal cell or head and neck cancer.

Study-wide findings and caveats: There were, on average, more expanded clones in CD8+ T cells than in CD4+.

TCRdb's copy holds only in-frame clones and misses some; the assay was immunoSEQ multiplex PCR. The sample comprises tens of thousands of clones, roughly nine tenths of which are singletons, and more than 0.8% rests with the top ten. Germline V CDR1 and CDR2: SGHRS, YFSETQ. This CDR3 contains 14 residues. V was shortened by 0 bases and J by 4 bases, with 9 bases between the two germline ends. Regarding this clone: The antigen remains undetermined.

Baseline, cycle 4 day 1, and cycle 7 day 1 were the blood sampling points. The rearrangement links TRBV5-1 to TRBJ2-3; D gene ambiguous. Sequencing used CD4+ or CD8+ T cells sorted from blood, obtained in a trial of the OX40 agonist ivuxolimab. This clonotype was obtained from an adult with an advanced solid tumor such as melanoma, head and neck, liver or kidney cancer. CDR3 nucleotides: TGCGCCAGCAGCTTGGCCCTGGTATCAGATACGCAGTATTTT. The encoded protein is CASSLALVSDTQYF.